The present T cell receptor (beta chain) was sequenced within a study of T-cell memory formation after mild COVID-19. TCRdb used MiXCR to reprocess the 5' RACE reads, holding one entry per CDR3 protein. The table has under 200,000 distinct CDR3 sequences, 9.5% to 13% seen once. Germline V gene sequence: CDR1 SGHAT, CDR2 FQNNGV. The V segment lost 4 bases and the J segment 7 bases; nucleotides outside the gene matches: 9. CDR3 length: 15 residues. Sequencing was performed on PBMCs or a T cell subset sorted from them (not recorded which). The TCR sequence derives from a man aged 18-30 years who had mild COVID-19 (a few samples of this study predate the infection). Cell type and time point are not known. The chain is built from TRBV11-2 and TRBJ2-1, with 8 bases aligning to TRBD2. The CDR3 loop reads CASSSGGRPSNEQFF. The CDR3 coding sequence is TGTGCCAGCAGCTCGGGGGGGCGTCCCTCGAATGAGCAGTTCTTC.